The 32 T cell receptor beta chains reported below all come from one sample, sequenced in a study of cytomegalovirus exposure and HLA in healthy donors. Amplification used 60 Vbeta primers and 13 Jbeta primers. Data came from immunoSEQ multiplex PCR; TCRdb stores just in-frame clones and leaves some out. Of around 150,000 clones listed, around 77% are singletons. The sample taken for sequencing was PBMCs. These receptors came from a woman aged 40 to 55 in good health and CMV-seronegative.

The chain joins TRBV10-3 to TRBJ2-7, with no clear D. CDR3 length equals 14 residues. Germline values: CDR1 ENHRY, CDR2 SYGVKD. V shed 1 base and J shed 1 base, with 8 bases lying between them. The CDR3 coding sequence is TGTGCCATCAGTGAGTACGAGATATCCTACGAGCAGTACTTC. It translates to CAISEYEISYEQYF.

This chain links TRBV5-8 with TRBJ2-3; 7 bases align to TRBD2. V trimming: 2 bases; J trimming: 8 bases; junction bases outside the gene matches: 8. Germline V gene sequence: CDR1 SGHTS, CDR2 YDEGEE. This CDR3 region has 14 residues. CDR3 sequence reads: CASSLGREVPTQYF. The CDR3 region has the DNA TGTGCCAGCAGCTTAGGTCGGGAGGTTCCTACGCAGTATTTT.

J is TRBJ2-2 and V is TRBV5-4; 12 positions match TRBD2. With 0 bases clipped from V and 8 bases from J, the junction kept 8 bases outside the gene matches. Germline V gives CDR1 SGHNT, CDR2 YYREEE (reference sequence). The CDR3 is 17 amino acids. Here the CDR3 reads CASSLAGLAGRGGELFF. The CDR3 region has the DNA TGTGCCAGCAGCTTGGCCGGACTAGCGGGACGTGGTGGGGAGCTGTTTTTT.

Points on this clone: This specimen includes other DNA sequences encoding the same CDR3. The chain recombines TRBV19 with TRBJ2-1; possibly TRBD2 for D (5 bases). Between the trimmed V and J ends, which lost 1 base and 4 bases, there was a span of 5 bases. The length of the CDR3 is 13 residues. Germline-derived CDR1 and CDR2 are LNHDA and SQIVND (reference sequence). This chain's CDR3 is CASSIGGYNEQFF. CDR3 nucleotides: TGTGCCAGTAGTATAGGCGGGTACAATGAGCAGTTCTTC.

This clone was seen a few times. This chain joins TRBV5-6 and TRBJ1-2; no clear D. Germline CDR1 SGHDT, CDR2 YYEEEE. The CDR3 sequence is 12 residues long. V shed 4 bases and J shed 6 bases, with 10 bases lying between them. The CDR3 loop is CASSPTGNGYTF. CDR3 DNA: TGTGCCAGCAGCCCGACGGGGAATGGCTACACCTTC.

This chain joins TRBV9 and TRBJ1-2; TRBD1 agrees at 7 bases. This CDR3 has 14 residues. Germline CDR1 SGDLS, CDR2 YYNGEE. Trimming at V came to 0 bases and at J to 7 bases, leaving 6 bases not matched to a gene. The CDR3 is CASSVVGGAGGYTF. In DNA form, the CDR3 reads TGTGCCAGCAGCGTAGTAGGGGGCGCCGGTGGCTACACCTTC.

The chain has TRBV5-1 and TRBJ2-4, with 13 nucleotides matching TRBD2. Unmatched junction bases numbered 10, after V lost 4 bases and J lost 0 bases. Germline CDR1 reads SGHRS; CDR2 reads YFSETQ. This CDR3 comprises 19 residues. The CDR3 nucleotides read TGCGCCAGCAGCCTGCCCGGGACTAGCGGGGCATTAGCCAAAAACATTCAGTACTTC. This sequence encodes CASSLPGTSGALAKNIQYF.

The chain uses TRBV11-3 and TRBJ2-1; possibly TRBD2 for D (6 bases). CDR1 is SGHNT and CDR2 is YENEEA in the germline V gene. V lost 1 base and J 6 bases, leaving 16 bases between the germline ends. CDR3 length: 16 residues. The CDR3 is CASSLAPGLPFNEQFF. The CDR3 DNA sequence: TGTGCCAGCAGCTTAGCCCCGGGACTTCCTTTCAATGAGCAGTTCTTC.

This clone was recorded only once. CDR3 sequence reads: CASSYSLGTQNTEAFF. In DNA, the CDR3 is TGTGCCAGCAGTTACTCCCTAGGGACACAGAACACTGAAGCTTTCTTT. The chain links TRBV6-5 to TRBJ1-1, with a possible D match to TRBD1 (6 bases). The germline gives CDR1 MNHEY, CDR2 SVGAGI. There are 16 residues in the CDR3. The V end was cut by 0 bases, the J end by 1 base, with 12 bases between.

The rearrangement links TRBV21-1 to TRBJ1-1; the table gives TRBD1 as D, unverified against the DNA. TRBV21-1 corresponds to a pseudogene. The CDR3 loop spans 18 amino acids. CDR3 sequence: CASSKGGGDRRMNTEAFF. CDR3 in DNA: TGTGCCAGCAGCAAAGGAGGTGGCGACAGGCGAATGAACACTGAAGCTTTCTTT.

V gene TRBV7-3 combines with J gene TRBJ2-1; a weak D match, TRBD2 (6 bases). Germline V lookup: CDR1 SGHTA, CDR2 FQGTGA. The CDR3 contains 15 residues. Trimming took 5 bases from V and 2 from J, leaving 13 bases between them. CDR3 sequence (DNA): TGTGCCAGCAGCCCGTCAGTAGCGGCCTACAATGAGCAGTTCTTC. Its protein product is CASSPSVAAYNEQFF.

V is TRBV29-1 and J is TRBJ2-3; TRBD2 matches 7 bases. V was pared by 6 bases and J by 1 base, with 7 bases of the junction left unmatched. This CDR3 has 14 amino acids. Germline CDR1 is SQVTM and CDR2 is ANQGSEA. This chain's CDR3 is CSVEMSGGTDTQYF. DNA of the CDR3: TGCAGCGTCGAGATGAGCGGGGGCACAGATACGCAGTATTTT.

This clone has just one count. The chain carries TRBV6-1 and TRBJ2-3; 8 bases are a match to TRBD2. CDR3 length: 14 amino acids. CDR1 and CDR2 (germline): MNHNS, SASEGT. The J segment lost 5 bases and the V segment lost 7 bases, leaving 8 bases of the junction unmatched. This CDR3 reads CASTEAGVLDTQYF. In DNA form, the CDR3 reads TGTGCCAGCACCGAAGCGGGAGTACTAGATACGCAGTATTTT.

The chain uses TRBV19 and TRBJ1-2; 11 positions agree with TRBD1. The CDR3 runs to 16 residues. V shed 5 bases, J shed 7 bases, and the junction held 12 bases outside the gene matches. The germline gives CDR1 LNHDA, CDR2 SQIVND (reference sequence). CDR3 bases: TGTGCCAGTAGTCTCCTTATCGGACAGGGGGCAGCTGGCTACACCTTC. Translating gives CASSLLIGQGAAGYTF.

The genes are TRBV9 and TRBJ2-1, with unresolved D. The CDR3 runs 12 residues. Germline V gene lookup returns CDR1 SGDLS and CDR2 YYNGEE. Trimming took 3 bases from V and 6 from J, leaving 7 bases between them. The CDR3 DNA reads as TGTGCCAGCAGCGGCCTAGGCAATGAGCAGTTCTTC. Translation gives CASSGLGNEQFF.

This clone was found a few times. This chain joins TRBV7-2 and TRBJ1-5, with D possibly being TRBD1 (5 bases). V gave up 2 bases and J gave up 6 bases, with 14 bases separating them. The CDR3 runs 15 residues. Germline loops: CDR1 SGHTA, CDR2 FQGNSA. The CDR3 region has the DNA TGTGCCAGCAGCTTACTGTCAGACAGTTCTCAGCCCCAGCATTTT. Encoded protein: CASSLLSDSSQPQHF.

V and J are TRBV28 and TRBJ1-1; maybe TRBD1 (5 bases). The CDR3 has 14 residues. Trimming removed 3 bases from V and 3 bases from J, with 11 bases in between. Germline V gives CDR1 MDHEN, CDR2 SYDVKM. The CDR3 sequence is CASSFPGGYTEAFF. CDR3 nucleotide sequence: TGTGCCAGCAGTTTCCCGGGGGGATACACTGAAGCTTTCTTT.

The chain uses TRBV7-8 and TRBJ2-7, with TRBD2 matching 7 bases. Germline V gene lookup returns CDR1 SGHVS and CDR2 FQNEAQ. CDR3 length: 16 amino acids. The V and J ends lost 2 bases and 1 base, in that order; junction bases with no gene match: 8. This CDR3 is CASSLFSRELSYEQYF. CDR3 sequence (DNA): TGTGCCAGCAGCTTATTCTCGCGGGAGCTGTCCTACGAGCAGTACTTC.

The CDR3 region is CASSYSGGSYEQYF. In DNA, the CDR3 is TGTGCCAGCAGTTACTCAGGGGGTTCCTACGAGCAGTACTTC. V usage is TRBV6-6 and J usage is TRBJ2-7, with D perhaps TRBD1 (6 bases). This CDR3 comprises 14 residues. Per germline, CDR1 MNHNY and CDR2 SVGAGI (reference sequence). Trimming removed 0 bases from V and 1 base from J, with 7 bases in between.

This clone was counted once. The chain has TRBV2 and TRBJ2-1, with TRBD2 as a possible D gene (5 bases). The CDR3 is 13 residues long. With 4 bases removed from V and 9 bases from J, the gap between germline ends came to 13 bases. CDR1 and CDR2 from the germline V gene are SNHLY and FYNNEI. In nucleotides, the CDR3 is TGTGCCAGCAGTGCCACTAGTCACGGTGAGCAGTTCTTC. Encoded protein: CASSATSHGEQFF.

The V call is TRBV29-1, the J call TRBJ2-1; 7 bases align to TRBD2. The CDR3 contains 15 residues. Germline V gene data show CDR1 as SQVTM and CDR2 as ANQGSEA. Unmatched junction bases numbered 10, after V lost 4 bases and J lost 4 bases. The CDR3 here is CSVAAPSGDYNEQFF. CDR3 DNA sequence: TGCAGCGTTGCTGCCCCTAGCGGAGATTACAATGAGCAGTTCTTC.

The chain has TRBV28 and TRBJ1-1, with 10 positions matching TRBD1. This CDR3 is built from 14 residues. V shed 6 bases, J shed 3 bases, and the junction held 4 bases outside the gene matches. Germline V gene data show CDR1 as MDHEN and CDR2 as SYDVKM. The CDR3 nucleotides are TGTGCCAGCAGCACGGGACAGGGGTACACTGAAGCTTTCTTT. As protein: CASSTGQGYTEAFF.

CDR3 coding DNA: TGTGCCAGCAGCCCCCGGTCTGGGACTAGCGGCACAGATACGCAGTATTTT. It yields the protein CASSPRSGTSGTDTQYF. This sequence joins TRBV11-2 and TRBJ2-3, with 10 bases that match TRBD2. The CDR3 contains 17 residues. With 5 bases clipped from V and 1 base from J, the junction kept 9 bases outside the gene matches. Germline loops: CDR1 SGHAT, CDR2 FQNNGV.

This chain connects TRBV27 to TRBJ2-2, with TRBD2 identical over 8 bases. The CDR3 consists of 16 residues. CDR1 and CDR2 from the germline V gene are MNHEY and SMNVEV (reference sequence). The V and J ends lost 3 bases and 7 bases, in that order; junction bases with no gene match: 10. CDR3 sequence reads: CASSFRGGSVHGELFF. Written as DNA, the CDR3 is TGTGCCAGCAGTTTCCGGGGGGGGTCGGTGCACGGGGAGCTGTTTTTT.

This clone occurred once. The rearrangement uses TRBV29-1 and TRBJ2-5; 11 bases agree with TRBD2. CDR3 size: 14 residues. With V trimmed by 6 bases and J by 4 bases, 7 bases remained unmatched. The germline V gene encodes CDR1 SQVTM and CDR2 ANQGSEA. CDR3 sequence reads: CSVRNSGGGETQYF. In DNA form, the CDR3 reads TGCAGCGTACGTAATAGCGGGGGGGGAGAGACCCAGTACTTC.

The chain employs TRBV30 and TRBJ2-7; TRBD2 is a possible D gene (5 bases). The V gene's germline CDR1 is GTSNPN and CDR2 SVGIG (reference sequence). The CDR3 extends over 16 amino acids. The V end lost 0 bases, the J end lost 4 bases, and 19 bases lay between the germline ends. The CDR3 nucleotides are TGTGCCTGGAGTGTACGGGCTGGGAGCGGCACGTACGAGCAGTACTTC. The encoded protein is CAWSVRAGSGTYEQYF.

The chain carries TRBV11-2 and TRBJ2-3, with D maybe TRBD1 (6 bases). The CDR3 spans 17 residues. Deletions cut 0 bases from V and 2 bases from J, with 15 bases between. Germline V lookup: CDR1 SGHAT, CDR2 FQNNGV. CDR3 sequence: CASSLDPQGTTTDTQYF. Written as DNA, the CDR3 is TGTGCCAGCAGCTTAGATCCGCAGGGGACCACCACAGATACGCAGTATTTT.

The rearrangement links TRBV6-5 to TRBJ2-3, with 8 bases lining up with TRBD2. CDR3 size: 14 residues. V gave up 9 bases and J gave up 4 bases; unmatched junction bases: 9. Germline loops: CDR1 MNHEY, CDR2 SVGAGI. CDR3 in DNA: TGTGCCAGTTTGTCCGGGAGGGCCGCAGATACGCAGTATTTT. Amino acid sequence: CASLSGRAADTQYF.

This clone was seen just once. The CDR3 loop is CASSVRRSSGNTIYF. In DNA, the CDR3 is TGTGCCAGCAGTGTGAGGAGAAGCTCTGGAAACACCATATATTTT. The chain recombines TRBV2 with TRBJ1-3; no firm D call. CDR3 size: 15 residues. Germline CDR1 is SNHLY and CDR2 is FYNNEI. V dropped 4 bases and J dropped 0 bases, with 10 bases sitting between them. Together with reference TRBV2 and TRBJ1-3, the CDR3 gives the full variable domain: EPEVTQTPSHQVTQMGQEVILRCVPISNHLYFYWYRQILGQKVEFLVSFYNNEISEKSEIFDDQFSVERPDGSNFTLKIRSTKLEDSAMYFCASSVRRSSGNTIYFGEGSWLTVV.

The rearrangement joins TRBV2 to TRBJ1-1, with 8 bases that match TRBD1. The ends lost 7 bases at V and 5 bases at J; junction bases unmatched: 9. The CDR3 spans 14 residues. From germline, CDR1 is SNHLY and CDR2 FYNNEI. CDR3 in DNA: TGTGCCAGCAAATTCGGACAGGGTAGTACTGAAGCTTTCTTT. It codes for CASKFGQGSTEAFF.

V usage is TRBV29-1 and J usage is TRBJ2-3, with TRBD1 matching 12 bases. J gave up 2 bases and V 5 bases, and 11 bases lay outside the gene matches. Germline assignment: CDR1 SQVTM and CDR2 ANQGSEA. CDR3 length: 17 residues. CDR3 loop: CSVSGTGGGFDTDTQYF. CDR3 nucleotides: TGCAGCGTTTCCGGGACAGGGGGCGGATTCGACACAGATACGCAGTATTTT.

Points on this clone: At one of its ends the junction is not consistent with the germline gene, which may arise from a read error. This chain connects TRBV6-1 to TRBJ1-2; 9 bases match TRBD1. Germline CDR1 and CDR2: MNHNS and SASEGT. This CDR3 comprises 13 residues. DNA of the CDR3: TGTGCCAGCAGTGCCCGGGACAGGGTTTTGCCCGACTTC. Residues: CASSARDRVLPDF.